This T cell receptor (beta chain) was identified in a study of T cells in localized non-small cell lung cancer. General study points: In adjacent lung appeared a median around 57 of the top 100 tumor clones. Among the tissues sampled, uninvolved adjacent lung had the highest T cell clonality, above tumor.

Some clones are missing from TCRdb's copy, which holds only in-frame ones; the method was immunoSEQ multiplex PCR. This sample carries 1,500 to 2,000 clones, more than 15% of them seen once, and the ten largest clones take roughly an eighth. This clone was seen a few times. Its antigen is undetermined. Per germline, CDR1 SGDLS and CDR2 YYNGEE. V gave up 5 bases and J gave up 2 bases; unmatched junction bases: 4. The CDR3 totals 15 residues. The V gene is TRBV9, the J gene TRBJ2-3; TRBD2 aligns across 11 bases. The TCR comes from a male donor aged 60 or older with stage III squamous cell lung carcinoma. Sequenced here: normal lung tissue next to the tumor, sampled before any cancer treatment. Here the CDR3 reads CASRGTSGFTDTQYF. DNA of the CDR3: TGTGCCAGCAGGGGGACTAGCGGATTCACAGATACGCAGTATTTT.